The entry below gives a single TCR beta chain sequence along with its context. Its antigen is as yet unknown. These data come from a study of T cell responses to AZD1222 COVID-19 vaccine. Recipients boosted at about 4 weeks or about 12 weeks are pooled. Study-wide results and limits: The donor cohort was predominantly white British with a female majority, and clonal diversity may have been underestimated. The study found Spike-specific TCR breadth and depth rose after two AZD1222 doses.

V lost 1 base and J lost 2, with 8 bases in between. The germline gives CDR1 KGHSH, CDR2 LQKENI. The CDR3 is 14 residues long. Sequencing used immunoSEQ multiplex PCR; TCRdb keeps in-frame clones, though not all of them. The profile shows fewer than 95,000 clones, approximately 90% of them singletons. This chain joins TRBV18 and TRBJ1-1; D remains unclear. This TCR came from an adult who received the AZD1222 COVID-19 vaccine. The sequencing here drew on peripheral blood, taken 28 days after the second AZD1222 dose. The CDR3 DNA reads TGTGCCAGCTCACCACTCCAGAGAAACACTGAAGCTTTCTTT. Translation gives CASSPLQRNTEAFF.